These 23 T cell receptor beta chains were sequenced from one sample in a study of T cell responses to AZD1222 COVID-19 vaccine. The protocol was immunoSEQ multiplex PCR, while the TCRdb copy is restricted to in-frame clones and leaves out a portion. Of roughly 100,000 clones listed, 85% to 90% are singletons. Material: peripheral blood, obtained 28 days after the second AZD1222 dose. These receptors were taken from an adult who received the AZD1222 COVID-19 vaccine.

This chain connects TRBV4-1 to TRBJ1-2; 8 positions match TRBD1. Germline trimming cut 0 bases from V and 6 bases from J; bases unmatched to any gene: 6. CDR1 MGHRA and CDR2 YSYEKL come from the germline V gene. This CDR3 comprises 15 residues. The CDR3 sequence: CASSQDWQGADGYTF. The CDR3 DNA follows: TGCGCCAGCAGCCAAGATTGGCAGGGGGCGGATGGCTACACCTTC.

The J gene is TRBJ2-7, the V gene TRBV24-1, with TRBD1 matching 11 bases. The CDR3 has 13 residues. Germline V gene sequence: CDR1 KGHDR, CDR2 SFDVKD. V shed 12 bases and J 0 bases; nucleotides not matched to a gene: 3. DNA for the CDR3: TGTGCCTGCGGACAGGGGGCCTCCTACGAGCAGTACTTC. Amino acid sequence: CACGQGASYEQYF.

The chain joins TRBV5-1 to TRBJ1-4, with a possible D match to TRBD1 (5 bases). V dropped 3 bases and J dropped 0 bases, with 12 bases sitting between them. Looked up from germline, CDR1 is SGHRS and CDR2 is YFSETQ. The CDR3 extends over 16 amino acids. CDR3 bases: TGCGCCAGCAGCTGGCCGACAGCTGCAACTAATGAAAAACTGTTTTTT. The encoded protein is CASSWPTAATNEKLFF. The variable domain in full, completed from reference TRBV5-1 and TRBJ1-4, reads KAGVTQTPRYLIKTRGQQVTLSCSPISGHRSVSWYQQTPGQGLQFLFEYFSETQRNKGNFPGRFSGRQFSNSRSEMNVSTLELGDSALYLCASSWPTAATNEKLFFGSGTQLSVL.

This clone was counted between two and nine times. V and J are TRBV12-3 or TRBV12-4 and TRBJ1-6; TRBD1 might be the D (6 bases). The CDR3 is 13 residues long. With 8 bases removed from V and 5 bases from J, the gap between germline ends came to 10 bases. The CDR3 DNA reads TGTGCCAGCGGAAGACAGGATAATTCACCCCTCCACTTT. Translated: CASGRQDNSPLHF.

V and J are TRBV19 and TRBJ2-7, with TRBD2 matching over 10 bases. V was clipped by 1 base and J by 2 bases; unmatched bases: 2. CDR1 and CDR2 from the germline V gene are LNHDA and SQIVND (reference sequence). This CDR3 contains 15 residues. This CDR3 reads CASSIGSGGTYEQYF. The CDR3, as DNA: TGTGCCAGTAGTATAGGTAGCGGGGGGACCTACGAGCAGTACTTC.

The V gene is TRBV6-5, the J gene TRBJ2-3, with 9 bases that match TRBD2. Germline loops: CDR1 MNHEY, CDR2 SVGAGI. The J segment lost 0 bases and the V segment lost 8 bases, leaving 6 bases of the junction unmatched. CDR3 length equals 15 residues. The CDR3 nucleotides are TGTGCCAGCGGTCTAGCGGGACTTAGCACAGATACGCAGTATTTT. Amino acid sequence: CASGLAGLSTDTQYF.

This chain links TRBV18 with TRBJ2-3; maybe TRBD2 (5 bases). This CDR3 spans 14 amino acids. Deletions cut 4 bases from V and 0 bases from J, with 8 bases between. Germline CDR1 KGHSH, CDR2 LQKENI. The CDR3 loop is CASSQRASTDTQYF. The CDR3 DNA follows: TGTGCCAGCTCACAGAGGGCTAGCACAGATACGCAGTATTTT.

The V gene is TRBV27, the J gene TRBJ1-2; D unclear. The CDR3 extends over 13 amino acids. The germline gives CDR1 MNHEY, CDR2 SMNVEV (reference sequence). Trimming left V 5 bases short and J 0 bases short, with 7 bases between. The CDR3 spells CASSAQANYGYTF. CDR3 coding DNA: TGTGCCAGCAGTGCCCAAGCTAACTATGGCTACACCTTC.

The J gene is TRBJ1-5, the V gene TRBV27, with D unclear. The CDR3 length is 15 residues. Trimming pared 2 bases from V and 2 bases from J, leaving 10 bases between. The germline V gene has CDR1 MNHEY and CDR2 SMNVEV (reference sequence). The CDR3 reads CASSLRGNGNQPQHF. The CDR3 DNA reads TGTGCCAGCAGTTTACGGGGTAATGGCAATCAGCCCCAGCATTTT.

The rearrangement uses TRBV7-7 and TRBJ1-1; D is uncertain. The germline V gene has CDR1 SSHAT and CDR2 FNYEAQ (reference sequence). The germline V and J ends were trimmed by 3 bases and 5 bases, with 10 bases remaining between them. The length of the CDR3 is 13 residues. CDR3 in amino acids: CASSLGKMTEAFF. DNA of the CDR3: TGTGCCAGCAGCTTGGGGAAGATGACTGAAGCTTTCTTT.

The rearrangement uses TRBV5-1 and TRBJ1-1; no clear D. The V and J ends lost 2 bases and 1 base respectively, with 6 bases between them. The CDR3 has 13 amino acids. Per the germline V gene, CDR1 is SGHRS and CDR2 is YFSETQ. CDR3 region: CASSFAENTEAFF. The CDR3 nucleotides are TGCGCCAGCAGCTTTGCCGAGAACACTGAAGCTTTCTTT.

Comments on this clone: The sample has other DNA sequences that encode this CDR3 too. The chain joins TRBV6-5 to TRBJ1-1, with a possible D match to TRBD1 (5 bases). From germline, CDR1 is MNHEY and CDR2 SVGAGI. V lost 8 bases, J lost 0 bases, and 13 bases lay in between. CDR3 size: 14 residues. CDR3 protein: CASSRGELNTEAFF. The CDR3 DNA is TGTGCCAGCTCAAGAGGGGAATTGAACACTGAAGCTTTCTTT.

This rearrangement joins TRBV29-1 to TRBJ2-1; D is possibly TRBD2 (5 bases). Germline CDR1 reads SQVTM; CDR2 reads ANQGSEA. The CDR3 extends over 16 amino acids. The germline V and J ends were trimmed by 0 bases and 3 bases, with 15 bases remaining between them. As DNA, the CDR3 is TGCAGCGTTGAAGATTCCAAGCGGATATACTACAATGAGCAGTTCTTC. Protein: CSVEDSKRIYYNEQFF.

As concerns this clone: At the DNA level, this CDR3 is encoded by other sequences in the same sample as well. The chain links TRBV5-1 to TRBJ2-7; the D is unclear. The V gene's germline CDR1 is SGHRS and CDR2 YFSETQ. The V gene lost 0 bases and the J gene lost 4 bases, with 8 bases spanning the gap. The CDR3 covers 13 residues. As DNA, the CDR3 is TGCGCCAGCAGCTTGGCCGGCTCGTACGAGCAGTACTTC. It translates to CASSLAGSYEQYF.

The chain recombines TRBV6-5 with TRBJ1-2; D uncertain. Germline assignment: CDR1 MNHEY and CDR2 SVGAGI. Trimming stripped 6 bases from V and 2 bases from J, with 10 bases between. CDR3 length: 13 residues. The CDR3 here is CASSQTTNYGYTF. The CDR3 DNA follows: TGTGCCAGCAGCCAAACCACCAACTATGGCTACACCTTC.

V usage is TRBV5-6 and J usage is TRBJ1-1; D uncertain. The CDR3 length is 14 residues. V gave up 4 bases and J gave up 6 bases, with 16 bases separating them. Germline values: CDR1 SGHDT, CDR2 YYEEEE. CDR3 coding DNA: TGTGCCAGCAGCCCGGGGTGGCGAGTGGCTGAAGCTTTCTTT. Amino acid sequence: CASSPGWRVAEAFF.

This clone was counted a single time. The chain carries TRBV14 and TRBJ2-1; a possible D gene is TRBD2 (5 bases). The CDR3 extends over 14 amino acids. The germline V and J ends were trimmed by 5 bases and 7 bases, with 15 bases remaining between them. Germline values: CDR1 SGHDN, CDR2 FVKESK. The CDR3 nucleotides are TGTGCCAGCAGCGACTTTCGGGGTTGGAATGAGCAGTTCTTC. It specifies CASSDFRGWNEQFF.

This rearrangement joins TRBV9 to TRBJ2-1; TRBD2 matches at 12 bases. Germline values: CDR1 SGDLS, CDR2 YYNGEE. After removal of 3 bases from V and 2 bases from J, the junction contained 3 bases not matched to a gene. The CDR3 consists of 16 residues. This CDR3 reads CASSATSGSTYNEQFF. In DNA form, the CDR3 reads TGTGCCAGCAGCGCGACTAGCGGGAGTACCTACAATGAGCAGTTCTTC.

The chain has TRBV3-1 (or the pseudogene TRBV3-2) and TRBJ1-4, with a tentative D call TRBD1 (6 bases). CDR3 length: 15 amino acids. Per germline, CDR1 LGHDT and CDR2 YNNKEL (reference sequence). V lost 4 bases and J 8 bases, leaving 17 bases between the germline ends. The CDR3 DNA reads TGTGCCAGCAGCCGAGGGGCAGGGGTGGACGAAAAACTGTTTTTT. It yields the protein CASSRGAGVDEKLFF.

In this sample, this clone turned up a few times. The V call is TRBV6-5, the J call TRBJ2-2, with a weak D call TRBD2 (6 bases). This CDR3 region has 13 residues. V was pared by 8 bases and J by 5 bases, with 12 bases between. Looked up from germline, CDR1 is MNHEY and CDR2 is SVGAGI. In DNA form, the CDR3 reads TGTGCCAGCTCTTTTGCGGGGACCGGGGAGCTGTTTTTT. Translation gives CASSFAGTGELFF.

The rearrangement joins TRBV6-5 to TRBJ2-7; TRBD1 agrees at 8 bases. The CDR3 spans 13 residues. Germline CDR1 MNHEY, CDR2 SVGAGI. V dropped 5 bases and J dropped 9; count of bases not matched to a gene: 9. The CDR3, as DNA: TGTGCCAGCAGTACGGACAGGGAAGGGGTGCAGTACTTC. This translates into CASSTDREGVQYF.

This clone is a singleton in its sample. The rearrangement joins TRBV7-9 to TRBJ1-5; D is ambiguous. Deletions cut 4 bases from V and 2 bases from J, with 9 bases between. This CDR3 has 14 amino acids. Germline V lookup: CDR1 SEHNR, CDR2 FQNEAQ (reference sequence). The CDR3, as DNA: TGTGCCAGCAGCTCCGGTTCGGGCAATCAGCCCCAGCATTTT. This encodes CASSSGSGNQPQHF.

CDR3 in DNA: TGTGCCTGGAGTCGACAAGGCAATCAGCCCCAGCATTTT. Encoded protein: CAWSRQGNQPQHF. The chain combines TRBV30 with TRBJ1-5; D call uncertain. There are 13 residues in the CDR3. Germline V gene data show CDR1 as GTSNPN and CDR2 as SVGIG (reference sequence). The V end was cut by 2 bases, the J end by 2 bases, with 7 bases between. Combining the CDR3 with reference TRBV30 and TRBJ1-5 gives the whole variable domain SQTIHQWPATLVQPVGSPLSLECTVEGTSNPNLYWYRQAAGRGLQLLFYSVGIGQISSEVPQNLSASRPQDRQFILSSKKLLLSDSGFYLCAWSRQGNQPQHFGDGTRLSIL.